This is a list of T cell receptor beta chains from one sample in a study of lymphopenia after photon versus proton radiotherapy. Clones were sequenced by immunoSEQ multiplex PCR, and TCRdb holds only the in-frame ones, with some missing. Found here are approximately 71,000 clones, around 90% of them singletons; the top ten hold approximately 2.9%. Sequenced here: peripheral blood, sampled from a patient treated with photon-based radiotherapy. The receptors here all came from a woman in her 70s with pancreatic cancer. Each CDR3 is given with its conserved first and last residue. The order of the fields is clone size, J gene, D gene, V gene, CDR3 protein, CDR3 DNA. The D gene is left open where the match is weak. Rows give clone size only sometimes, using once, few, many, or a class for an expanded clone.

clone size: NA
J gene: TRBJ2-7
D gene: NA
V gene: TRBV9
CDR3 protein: CASSGPSYEQYF
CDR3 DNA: TGTGCCAGCAGCGGACCCAGCTACGAGCAGTACTTC

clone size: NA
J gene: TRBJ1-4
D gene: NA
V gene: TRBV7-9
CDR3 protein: CASSPSPRGKNEKLFF
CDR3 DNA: TGTGCCAGCAGCCCATCCCCTCGAGGGAAGAATGAAAAACTGTTTTTT

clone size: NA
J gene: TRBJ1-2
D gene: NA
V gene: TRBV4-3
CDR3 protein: CASSQGLRDGYTF
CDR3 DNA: TGCGCCAGCAGCCAAGGATTGAGAGATGGCTACACCTTC

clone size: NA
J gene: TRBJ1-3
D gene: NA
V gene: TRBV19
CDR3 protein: CASSDTHSGNTIYF
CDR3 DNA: TGTGCCAGTAGCGACACCCACTCTGGAAACACCATATATTTT

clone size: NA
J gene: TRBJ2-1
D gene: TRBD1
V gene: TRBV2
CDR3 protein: CASIGQGAIGEQFF
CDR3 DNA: TGTGCCAGCATTGGACAGGGGGCGATAGGAGAGCAGTTCTTC

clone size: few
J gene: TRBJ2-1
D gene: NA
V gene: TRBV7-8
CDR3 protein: CASSLRGGLLEGEQFF
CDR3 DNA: TGTGCCAGCAGCTTAAGGGGCGGTTTGCTTGAGGGTGAGCAGTTCTTC

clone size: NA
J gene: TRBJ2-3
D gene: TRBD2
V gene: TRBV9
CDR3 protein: CASSVGRAGADTQYF
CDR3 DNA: TGTGCCAGCAGCGTAGGACGAGCGGGAGCAGATACGCAGTATTTT

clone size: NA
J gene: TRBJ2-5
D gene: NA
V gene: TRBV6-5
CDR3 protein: CASSYRTGTQYF
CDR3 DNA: TGTGCCAGCAGTTACCGGACTGGGACCCAGTACTTC

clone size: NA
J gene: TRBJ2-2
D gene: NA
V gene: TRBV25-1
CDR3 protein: CASSERLVPTGELFF
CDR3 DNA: TGTGCCAGCAGTGAAAGACTAGTCCCCACCGGGGAGCTGTTTTTT

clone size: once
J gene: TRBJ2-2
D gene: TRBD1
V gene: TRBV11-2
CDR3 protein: CASRRPGTGTGELFF
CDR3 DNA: TGTGCCAGCAGAAGGCCCGGGACAGGCACCGGGGAGCTGTTTTTT

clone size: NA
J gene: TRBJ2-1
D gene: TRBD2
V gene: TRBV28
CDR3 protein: CASSLMDSGVPGYNEQFF
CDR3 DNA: TGTGCCAGCAGTTTAATGGATAGCGGGGTCCCGGGATACAATGAGCAGTTCTTC

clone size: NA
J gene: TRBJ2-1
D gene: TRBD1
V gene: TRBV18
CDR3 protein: CASSPGGGQVNNEQFF
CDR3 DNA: TGTGCCAGCTCACCTGGTGGGGGACAGGTGAACAATGAGCAGTTCTTC

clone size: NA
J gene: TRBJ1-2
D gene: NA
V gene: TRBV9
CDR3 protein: CASSVGRNNYGYTF
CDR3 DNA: TGTGCCAGCAGCGTAGGCAGAAATAACTATGGCTACACCTTC

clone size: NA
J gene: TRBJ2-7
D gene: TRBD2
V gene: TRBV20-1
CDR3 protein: CRGAGSYEQYF
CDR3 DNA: TGCAGGGGAGCGGGGTCCTACGAGCAGTACTTC

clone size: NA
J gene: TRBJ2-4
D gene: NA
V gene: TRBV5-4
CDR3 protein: CASSLAGSSNIQYF
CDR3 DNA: TGTGCCAGCAGCTTGGCGGGATCTTCCAACATTCAGTACTTC

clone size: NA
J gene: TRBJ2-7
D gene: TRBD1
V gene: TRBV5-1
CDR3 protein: CASSLGTGAVFYEQYF
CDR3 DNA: TGCGCCAGCAGCTTGGGAACAGGGGCTGTTTTCTACGAGCAGTACTTC

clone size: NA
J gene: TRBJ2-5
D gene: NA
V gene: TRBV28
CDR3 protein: CASSLIGQETQYF
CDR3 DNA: TGTGCCAGCAGTTTAATCGGACAAGAGACCCAGTACTTC

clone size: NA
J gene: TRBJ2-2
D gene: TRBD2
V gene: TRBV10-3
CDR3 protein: CAIATRTSGSHTGELFF
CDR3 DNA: TGTGCCATCGCTACCAGGACTAGCGGGAGCCACACCGGGGAGCTGTTTTTT

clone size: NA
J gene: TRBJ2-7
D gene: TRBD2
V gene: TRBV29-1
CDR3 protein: CSVEVAEREPYEQYF
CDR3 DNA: TGCAGCGTTGAAGTAGCAGAGCGGGAGCCGTACGAGCAGTACTTC

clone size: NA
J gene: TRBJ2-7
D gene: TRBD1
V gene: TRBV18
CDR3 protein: CASSPLIGQGVGEQYF
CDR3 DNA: TGTGCCAGCTCACCACTGATCGGACAGGGGGTCGGCGAGCAGTACTTC

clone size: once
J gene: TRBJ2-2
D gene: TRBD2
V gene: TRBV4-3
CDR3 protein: CASSRSGLAGVGNTGELFF
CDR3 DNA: TGCGCCAGCAGCCGAAGTGGACTAGCGGGTGTGGGGAACACCGGGGAGCTGTTTTTT

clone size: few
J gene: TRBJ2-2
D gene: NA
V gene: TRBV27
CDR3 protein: CASSLTGELFF
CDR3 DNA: TGTGCCAGCAGTTTGACTGGGGAGCTGTTTTTT

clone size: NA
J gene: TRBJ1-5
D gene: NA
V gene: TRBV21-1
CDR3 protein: CASPRRGGSQPQHF
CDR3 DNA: TGTGCCAGCCCCCGGCGAGGGGGAAGTCAGCCCCAGCATTTT

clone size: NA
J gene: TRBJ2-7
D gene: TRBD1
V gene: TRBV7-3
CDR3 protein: CASSTGQGYEQYF
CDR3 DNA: TGTGCCAGCAGCACCGGACAGGGCTACGAGCAGTACTTC

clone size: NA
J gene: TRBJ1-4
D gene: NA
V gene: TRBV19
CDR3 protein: CASSIVGTGYEKLFF
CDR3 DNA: TGTGCCAGTAGTATAGTCGGGACGGGGTATGAAAAACTGTTTTTT

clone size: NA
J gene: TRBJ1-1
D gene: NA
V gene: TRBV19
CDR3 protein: CASSIGGVRAFF
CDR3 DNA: TGTGCCAGTAGTATAGGCGGAGTTCGAGCTTTCTTT

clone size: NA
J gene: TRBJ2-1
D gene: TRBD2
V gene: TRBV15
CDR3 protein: CATSRVLASNEQFF
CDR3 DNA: TGTGCCACCAGCAGGGTACTAGCGTCTAATGAGCAGTTCTTC

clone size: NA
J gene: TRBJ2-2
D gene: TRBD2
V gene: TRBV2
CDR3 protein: CASKELAGVSTGELFF
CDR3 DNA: TGTGCCAGCAAAGAGTTAGCGGGAGTAAGCACCGGGGAGCTGTTTTTT

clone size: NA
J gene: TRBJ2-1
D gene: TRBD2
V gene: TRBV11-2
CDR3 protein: CASSLSGGRARQFF
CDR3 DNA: TGTGCCAGCAGCTTAAGCGGGGGCAGGGCTAGGCAGTTCTTC

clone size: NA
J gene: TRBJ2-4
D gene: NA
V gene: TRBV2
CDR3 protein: CASRELWGIQYF
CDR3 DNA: TGTGCCAGCAGGGAGTTGTGGGGGATTCAGTACTTC

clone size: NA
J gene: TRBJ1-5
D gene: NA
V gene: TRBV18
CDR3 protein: CASSTDGGQPQHF
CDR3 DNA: TGTGCCAGCTCAACGGACGGGGGTCAGCCCCAGCATTTT

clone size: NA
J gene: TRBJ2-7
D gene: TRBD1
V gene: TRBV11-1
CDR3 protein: CASSLGTGGYYEQYF
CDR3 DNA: TGTGCCAGCAGCTTAGGGACAGGGGGATACTACGAGCAGTACTTC

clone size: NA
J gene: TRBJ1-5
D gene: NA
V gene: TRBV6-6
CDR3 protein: CASSDWLNQPQHF
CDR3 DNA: TGTGCCAGCAGTGACTGGCTCAATCAGCCCCAGCATTTT

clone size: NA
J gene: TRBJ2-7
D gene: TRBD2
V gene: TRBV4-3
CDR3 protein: CASSQEREGGYEQYF
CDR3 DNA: TGCGCCAGCAGCCAAGAGCGGGAGGGCGGGTACGAGCAGTACTTC

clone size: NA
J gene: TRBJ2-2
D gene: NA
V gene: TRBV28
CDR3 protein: CASSLSKGELFF
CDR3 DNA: TGTGCCAGCAGCCTATCTAAGGGGGAGCTGTTTTTT

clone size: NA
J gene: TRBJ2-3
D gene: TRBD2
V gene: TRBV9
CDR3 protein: CASSSSGRAGWDTQYF
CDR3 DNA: TGTGCCAGCAGCTCCAGCGGGAGGGCCGGATGGGATACGCAGTATTTT

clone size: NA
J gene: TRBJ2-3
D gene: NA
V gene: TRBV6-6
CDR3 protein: CASSPAGAWDTQYF
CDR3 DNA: TGTGCCAGCAGCCCGGCGGGGGCTTGGGATACGCAGTATTTT

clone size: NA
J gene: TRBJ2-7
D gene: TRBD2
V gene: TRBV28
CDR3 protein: CASSLAGGHLYEQYF
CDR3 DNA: TGTGCCAGCAGTTTAGCGGGAGGCCACCTATACGAGCAGTACTTC